Listed below are T cell receptor beta chains from one sample, sequenced in a study of cytomegalovirus exposure and HLA in healthy donors. Clones were read by immunoSEQ multiplex PCR, and TCRdb kept only the in-frame ones, dropping some. The table has under 150,000 clones, about 86% seen once. Sequencing was performed on PBMCs. Receptors were obtained from a middle-aged man in good health and CMV-seropositive. CDR3s include the opening cysteine and the closing phenylalanine or tryptophan. D genes are given only for firm matches. Part of the rows lack a size; the others show once, few, many or a class for expanded clones.

clone size: .
V gene: TRBV4-3
J gene: TRBJ1-2
D gene: .
CDR3 DNA: TGCGCCAGCAGCCAAGATCGGAGTAGGATAGGCTACACCTTC
CDR3 protein: CASSQDRSRIGYTF

clone size: few
V gene: TRBV5-1
J gene: TRBJ2-3
D gene: TRBD2
CDR3 DNA: TGCGCCAGCAGCCTACTGGGGGGAGCGGGAGTGACAGATACGCAGTATTTT
CDR3 protein: CASSLLGGAGVTDTQYF

clone size: once
V gene: TRBV5-8
J gene: TRBJ1-3
D gene: .
CDR3 DNA: TGTGCCAGCAGCTTGGTTAGCAGCTCCGGCATATATTTT
CDR3 protein: CASSLVSSSGIYF

clone size: once
V gene: TRBV7-8
J gene: TRBJ1-4
D gene: .
CDR3 DNA: TGTGCCAGCACCCCCAGAGGGGAAAAACTGTTTTTT
CDR3 protein: CASTPRGEKLFF

clone size: .
V gene: TRBV7-2
J gene: TRBJ1-5
D gene: TRBD1
CDR3 DNA: TGTGCCAGCAGCACGACGACAGGGGGCTATCAGCCCCAGCATTTT
CDR3 protein: CASSTTTGGYQPQHF

clone size: .
V gene: TRBV9
J gene: TRBJ2-3
D gene: TRBD1
CDR3 DNA: TGTGCCAGCAGCGTAGGGGACAGGGTATATGCAGATACGCAGTATTTT
CDR3 protein: CASSVGDRVYADTQYF

clone size: .
V gene: TRBV7-6
J gene: TRBJ1-2
D gene: TRBD1
CDR3 DNA: TGTGCCAGCAGCGCATCAGGGGGCGACTATGGCTACACCTTC
CDR3 protein: CASSASGGDYGYTF

clone size: .
V gene: TRBV7-2
J gene: TRBJ2-3
D gene: .
CDR3 DNA: TGTGCCAGCAGCTTAAGGGGGATCGGCACAGATACGCAGTATTTT
CDR3 protein: CASSLRGIGTDTQYF

clone size: .
V gene: TRBV5-1
J gene: TRBJ2-2
D gene: .
CDR3 DNA: TGCGCCAGCAGCAAGACAGACTTCACCGGGGAGCTGTTTTTT
CDR3 protein: CASSKTDFTGELFF

clone size: .
V gene: TRBV30
J gene: TRBJ2-2
D gene: TRBD2
CDR3 DNA: TGTGCCGGGACGGGACTAGCGGGATTTATTAACACCGGGGAGCTGTTTTTT
CDR3 protein: CAGTGLAGFINTGELFF

clone size: .
V gene: TRBV5-4
J gene: TRBJ1-2
D gene: .
CDR3 DNA: TGTGCCAGCAGCTTCTACGTGGAGGCCTATGGCTACACCTTC
CDR3 protein: CASSFYVEAYGYTF

clone size: .
V gene: TRBV30
J gene: TRBJ1-4
D gene: TRBD1
CDR3 DNA: TGTGCCTGGAGTCTCCGGGACAGGGGACTCAGGAAAGAAAAACTGTTTTTT
CDR3 protein: CAWSLRDRGLRKEKLFF

clone size: once
V gene: TRBV9
J gene: TRBJ1-2
D gene: .
CDR3 DNA: TGTGCCAGCAGCGAGGACCAGGGGAACTATGGCTACACCTTC
CDR3 protein: CASSEDQGNYGYTF

clone size: .
V gene: TRBV2
J gene: TRBJ1-5
D gene: .
CDR3 DNA: TGTGCCAGCAGCGATGACAGTCCCAATCAGCCCCAGCATTTT
CDR3 protein: CASSDDSPNQPQHF

clone size: .
V gene: TRBV2
J gene: TRBJ2-1
D gene: TRBD2
CDR3 DNA: TGTGCCAGCAAAGAAGGGACTAGCTCGTTCTTC
CDR3 protein: CASKEGTSSFF

clone size: .
V gene: TRBV2
J gene: TRBJ1-4
D gene: TRBD1
CDR3 DNA: TGTGCCAGCCTGAAGGACAGGAATAATGAAAAACTGTTTTTT
CDR3 protein: CASLKDRNNEKLFF

clone size: .
V gene: TRBV7-2
J gene: TRBJ1-2
D gene: .
CDR3 DNA: TGTGCCAGCAGCTCTTCTTCCTATGGCTACACCTTC
CDR3 protein: CASSSSSYGYTF

clone size: .
V gene: TRBV5-5
J gene: TRBJ1-1
D gene: .
CDR3 DNA: TGTGCCAGCAGTCCTAACACTGAAGCTTTCTTT
CDR3 protein: CASSPNTEAFF

clone size: .
V gene: TRBV7-9
J gene: TRBJ2-2
D gene: TRBD1
CDR3 DNA: TGTGCCAGCAGCTCACTGGGACAGGGCGTCGGGGAGCTGTTTTTT
CDR3 protein: CASSSLGQGVGELFF

clone size: .
V gene: TRBV30
J gene: TRBJ1-5
D gene: .
CDR3 DNA: TGTGCCTGGAGTCTTCGGGGCAATCAGCCCCAGCATTTT
CDR3 protein: CAWSLRGNQPQHF

clone size: few
V gene: TRBV10-2
J gene: TRBJ1-1
D gene: .
CDR3 DNA: TGCGCCAGCAGCCTATACAGGACAGAGGGAACTGAAGCTTTCTTT
CDR3 protein: CASSLYRTEGTEAFF

clone size: .
V gene: TRBV7-9
J gene: TRBJ2-7
D gene: .
CDR3 DNA: TGTGCCAGCAGCGCCCTCGGGTACGAGCAGTACTTC
CDR3 protein: CASSALGYEQYF

clone size: .
V gene: TRBV7-9
J gene: TRBJ2-5
D gene: TRBD1
CDR3 DNA: TGTGCCAGCAGCCCGAAGGGACAGGACTCTACGGAGCAGTACTTC
CDR3 protein: CASSPKGQDSTEQYF

clone size: .
V gene: TRBV7-2
J gene: TRBJ1-3
D gene: TRBD1
CDR3 DNA: TGTGTCAGCAGCGAGGGGGCCTTCTCTGGAAACACCATATATTTT
CDR3 protein: CVSSEGAFSGNTIYF

clone size: .
V gene: TRBV18
J gene: TRBJ1-5
D gene: TRBD1
CDR3 DNA: TGTGCCAGCTCACGGACAGGGGCCGATCAGCCCCAGCATTTT
CDR3 protein: CASSRTGADQPQHF

clone size: .
V gene: TRBV6-1
J gene: TRBJ2-7
D gene: TRBD2
CDR3 DNA: TGTGCCAGCAGTGAATACCCTAGGACTAGCGGGAGATCCTACGAGCAGTACTTC
CDR3 protein: CASSEYPRTSGRSYEQYF

clone size: .
V gene: TRBV27
J gene: TRBJ1-1
D gene: TRBD1
CDR3 DNA: TGTGCCAGCAGTTCACGACAGGGGGCGTCTGAAGCTTTCTTT
CDR3 protein: CASSSRQGASEAFF

clone size: .
V gene: TRBV6-5
J gene: TRBJ1-1
D gene: TRBD1
CDR3 DNA: TGTGCCAGCAGACTAGGGACAGGGTCTTTCGCTGAAGCTTTCTTT
CDR3 protein: CASRLGTGSFAEAFF

clone size: .
V gene: TRBV18
J gene: TRBJ1-5
D gene: .
CDR3 DNA: TGTGCCAGCTCCGCTATCAATGACAAGAATCAGCCCCAGCATTTT
CDR3 protein: CASSAINDKNQPQHF

clone size: .
V gene: TRBV27
J gene: TRBJ2-5
D gene: TRBD2
CDR3 DNA: TGTGCCAGCAGTCTTTTCTCCGGGACTAGCGGGGGTGGGGAGACCCAGTACTTC
CDR3 protein: CASSLFSGTSGGGETQYF

clone size: .
V gene: TRBV7-9
J gene: TRBJ1-5
D gene: .
CDR3 DNA: TGTGCCAGCAGCTCCGACGAGGGTAGGCAGCCCCAGCATTTT
CDR3 protein: CASSSDEGRQPQHF

clone size: .
V gene: TRBV18
J gene: TRBJ1-2
D gene: .
CDR3 DNA: TGTGCCAGCTCAATTTCAGGGGTCGCCTTCTATGGCTACACCTTC
CDR3 protein: CASSISGVAFYGYTF

clone size: once
V gene: TRBV6-5
J gene: TRBJ1-2
D gene: .
CDR3 DNA: TGTGCCAGCCGCCCAGTCGATAACTATGGCTACACCTTC
CDR3 protein: CASRPVDNYGYTF

clone size: .
V gene: TRBV19
J gene: TRBJ2-1
D gene: .
CDR3 DNA: TGTGCCAGTAGTATAGATAGAATAGTCAATGAGCAGTTCTTC
CDR3 protein: CASSIDRIVNEQFF

clone size: .
V gene: TRBV11-1
J gene: TRBJ2-7
D gene: TRBD1
CDR3 DNA: TGTGCCAGCAGCCCAAGGACAGGGGGCTACGAGCAGTACTTC
CDR3 protein: CASSPRTGGYEQYF

clone size: .
V gene: TRBV6-6
J gene: TRBJ2-2
D gene: TRBD1
CDR3 DNA: TGTGCCAGCACCCCGGGACAGGGGGGAAACACCGGGGAGCTGTTTTTT
CDR3 protein: CASTPGQGGNTGELFF

clone size: once
V gene: TRBV13
J gene: TRBJ1-1
D gene: .
CDR3 DNA: TGTGCCAGCAGCTTCGACAGGAACACTGAAGCTTTCTTT
CDR3 protein: CASSFDRNTEAFF

clone size: .
V gene: TRBV27
J gene: TRBJ1-1
D gene: .
CDR3 DNA: TGTGCCAGCAGCAGTCCTTTGAACACTGAAGCTTTCTTT
CDR3 protein: CASSSPLNTEAFF

clone size: .
V gene: TRBV7-9
J gene: TRBJ1-6
D gene: .
CDR3 DNA: TGTGCCAGCATCAATACGCAGAGCAGGATTAATTCACCCCTCCACTTT
CDR3 protein: CASINTQSRINSPLHF

clone size: few
V gene: TRBV4-2
J gene: TRBJ2-2
D gene: TRBD2
CDR3 DNA: TGTGCCAGCAGTAGACTAGCGGGAGATAAGACCGGGGAGCTGTTTTTT
CDR3 protein: CASSRLAGDKTGELFF

clone size: .
V gene: TRBV5-6
J gene: TRBJ2-3
D gene: .
CDR3 DNA: TGTGCCAGCAGCCCCGGGAGCACAGATACGCAGTATTTT
CDR3 protein: CASSPGSTDTQYF

clone size: .
V gene: TRBV27
J gene: TRBJ2-6
D gene: TRBD1
CDR3 DNA: TGTGCCAGCACTAGACAGGGGGCGTCTGGGGCCAACGTCCTGACTTTC
CDR3 protein: CASTRQGASGANVLTF

clone size: .
V gene: TRBV9
J gene: TRBJ2-7
D gene: TRBD1
CDR3 DNA: TGTGCCAGCAGCGCGAGGGGACAGGGTCCCCTCTCCTACGAGCAGTACTTC
CDR3 protein: CASSARGQGPLSYEQYF

clone size: .
V gene: TRBV7-9
J gene: TRBJ1-1
D gene: TRBD1
CDR3 DNA: TGTGCCAGCAGCCAATGGAGGGGACAGGGGGCGAACACTGAAGCTTTCTTT
CDR3 protein: CASSQWRGQGANTEAFF

clone size: .
V gene: TRBV5-1
J gene: TRBJ2-2
D gene: .
CDR3 DNA: TGCGCCAGCAGCTTGGTCCCCAGGGTTGACGGGGAGCTGTTTTTT
CDR3 protein: CASSLVPRVDGELFF

clone size: once
V gene: TRBV5-1
J gene: TRBJ2-5
D gene: .
CDR3 DNA: TGCGCCAGCACCCGGAGGGTGGAAGAGACCCAGTACTTC
CDR3 protein: CASTRRVEETQYF

clone size: .
V gene: TRBV13
J gene: TRBJ2-7
D gene: .
CDR3 DNA: TGTGCCAGCAGCTTCTCAACCTCCTACGAGCAGTACTTC
CDR3 protein: CASSFSTSYEQYF

clone size: .
V gene: TRBV30
J gene: TRBJ1-2
D gene: TRBD1
CDR3 DNA: TGTGCCTGGAGCCTCACAGGGGTCGGCTACACCTTC
CDR3 protein: CAWSLTGVGYTF

clone size: .
V gene: TRBV10-3
J gene: TRBJ2-3
D gene: .
CDR3 DNA: TGTGCCATCAGCGGGGAAGATACGCAGTATTTT
CDR3 protein: CAISGEDTQYF

clone size: .
V gene: TRBV20-1
J gene: TRBJ1-1
D gene: TRBD1
CDR3 DNA: TGCAGTTCAGGGGGCACTGAAGCTTTCTTT
CDR3 protein: CSSGGTEAFF

clone size: .
V gene: TRBV9
J gene: TRBJ2-1
D gene: .
CDR3 DNA: TGTGCCAGCAGCGTAGCCCAAGACTTCCTGCAGTTCTTC
CDR3 protein: CASSVAQDFLQFF

clone size: .
V gene: TRBV5-6
J gene: TRBJ2-5
D gene: .
CDR3 DNA: TGTGCCAGCAGCTTGAAGTGGGGGGGCCTCCAAGAGACCCAGTACTTC
CDR3 protein: CASSLKWGGLQETQYF

clone size: few
V gene: TRBV7-9
J gene: TRBJ2-5
D gene: TRBD2
CDR3 DNA: TGTGCCAGCCACCCCGGCACGGGAGGCCGCTTGGAGACCCAGTACTTC
CDR3 protein: CASHPGTGGRLETQYF

clone size: .
V gene: TRBV7-3
J gene: TRBJ1-6
D gene: .
CDR3 DNA: TGTGCCAGCAGCTTAATGGGGACAAGCAATTCACCCCTCCACTTT
CDR3 protein: CASSLMGTSNSPLHF

clone size: few
V gene: TRBV5-1
J gene: TRBJ2-1
D gene: TRBD2
CDR3 DNA: TGCGCCAGCAGTTCAGACAGAGGACTAGCGTCCTGGGAGCAGTTCTTC
CDR3 protein: CASSSDRGLASWEQFF

clone size: .
V gene: TRBV18
J gene: TRBJ2-3
D gene: TRBD2
CDR3 DNA: TGTGCCAGCTCACCGAGGACTAGCGGGAGTCCAGATACGCAGTATTTT
CDR3 protein: CASSPRTSGSPDTQYF

clone size: .
V gene: TRBV9
J gene: TRBJ1-2
D gene: .
CDR3 DNA: TGTGCCAGCAGCGTGCAGGCCACTAACTATGGCTACACCTTC
CDR3 protein: CASSVQATNYGYTF

clone size: .
V gene: TRBV10-3
J gene: TRBJ1-4
D gene: .
CDR3 DNA: TGTGCCGTATCCCCAGGGAGGGAAGAAAAACTGTTTTTT
CDR3 protein: CAVSPGREEKLFF

clone size: .
V gene: TRBV30
J gene: TRBJ1-3
D gene: .
CDR3 DNA: TGTGCCTGGAGTGTAAGAGGGGGATCTGGAAACACCATATATTTT
CDR3 protein: CAWSVRGGSGNTIYF

clone size: .
V gene: TRBV11-2
J gene: TRBJ1-1
D gene: .
CDR3 DNA: TGTGCCAGCAGCTTACAGGAGAACACTGAAGCTTTCTTT
CDR3 protein: CASSLQENTEAFF